This entry describes one T cell receptor beta chain. Its antigen is still unknown. The CDR3 sequence is 13 residues long. V was cut by 4 bases and J by 7 bases, with 14 bases left in between. The germline V gene has CDR1 MNHEY and CDR2 SVGAGI. Through a sample-barcoded 5' primer and a J-beta primer mix, a second PCR was run for about 7 to 12 cycles. TCRdb reprocessed the 5' RACE reads via MiXCR and lists one record per CDR3 protein. This sample has 730,000 or so distinct CDR3 sequences, with 40% to 45% found just once. This entry belongs to a study of blood T cells in healthy people across ages. Points from the study as a whole: Any conclusive comparison of naive versus antigen-experienced cells was prevented by using unsorted PBMCs. Among long-lived donors, naive CD4+ cells were more numerous and diversity higher than in aged donors.

The chain couples TRBV6-5 to TRBJ2-7; D gene ambiguous. The receptor was derived from a man older than 75 in good health. The sequenced sample was blood. The CDR3 loop is CASSFVILGEQYF. CDR3 in DNA: TGTGCCAGCAGTTTTGTCATTCTGGGAGAGCAGTACTTC.